A single sample is the source of the 21 T cell receptor beta chains below, sequenced in a study of cytomegalovirus exposure and HLA in healthy donors. Vbeta (60) and Jbeta (13) primers were used in the PCR. TCRdb keeps only in-frame clones here, not all; method: immunoSEQ multiplex PCR. The sample has approximately 140,000 clones, over 60% seen once. The sequenced material came from PBMCs. The receptors were gathered from an older woman in good health and CMV-seronegative.

Comments on this clone: At one end the junction does not follow the germline gene, possibly because of a read error. The J gene is TRBJ1-5, the V gene TRBV5-1, with TRBD1 matching over 8 bases. The CDR3 contains 15 residues. Germline V gene data show CDR1 as SGHRS and CDR2 as YFSETQ. The CDR3 region has the DNA TGCGCCAGCAGATTGGGTTCAGGGGGCGGTCAGCCCCAGCATTTT. Residues: CASRLGSGGGQPQHF.

CDR3 coding DNA: TGTGCCAGCAGCTTAGTCAGACAGTCCCACGAGCAGTACTTC. Its translation is CASSLVRQSHEQYF. This chain links TRBV11-2 with TRBJ2-7; TRBD1 is a possible D gene (5 bases). CDR3 length equals 14 residues. Trimming pared 1 base from V and 5 bases from J, leaving 12 bases between. Germline-derived CDR1 and CDR2 are SGHAT and FQNNGV.

CDR3 bases: TGTGCCAGCAGTTTACGGGGGAATGGCTACACCTTC. Amino acids: CASSLRGNGYTF. The rearrangement joins TRBV27 to TRBJ1-2; tentatively, D is TRBD1 (5 bases). This CDR3 spans 12 amino acids. Germline assignment: CDR1 MNHEY and CDR2 SMNVEV (reference sequence). V gave up 2 bases and J gave up 6 bases, with 7 bases separating them.

This clone occurred a few times. The J gene is TRBJ2-5, the V gene TRBV11-1, with a possible D match to TRBD1 (5 bases). CDR1 and CDR2 (germline): SGHAT, FQDESV (reference sequence). CDR3 length equals 13 residues. V was shortened by 6 bases and J by 3 bases, with 11 bases between the two germline ends. The CDR3 region has the DNA TGTGCCAGCAGTAGTAGCAGGGAAGAGACCCAGTACTTC. This gives the protein CASSSSREETQYF. The full variable domain, completed using reference TRBV11-1 and TRBJ2-5, is EAEVAQSPRYKITEKSQAVAFWCDPISGHATLYWYRQILGQGPELLVQFQDESVVDDSQLPKDRFSAERLKGVDSTLKIQPAELGDSAMYLCASSSSREETQYFGPGTRLLVL.

This clone was counted between two and nine times. The chain links TRBV11-2 to TRBJ2-7, with 10 bases matching TRBD1. CDR1 is SGHAT, CDR2 FQNNGV, per germline. This CDR3 has 15 residues. V trimming: 3 bases; J trimming: 5 bases; junction bases outside the gene matches: 7. CDR3 sequence: CASSFFRDRGHEQYF. In nucleotides, the CDR3 is TGTGCCAGCAGCTTCTTCCGGGACAGGGGACACGAGCAGTACTTC. Using reference TRBV11-2 and TRBJ2-7 for the parts outside the CDR3, the full variable domain is EAGVAQSPRYKIIEKRQSVAFWCNPISGHATLYWYQQILGQGPKLLIQFQNNGVVDDSQLPKDRFSAERLKGVDSTLKIQPAKLEDSAVYLCASSFFRDRGHEQYFGPGTRLTVT.

The chain carries TRBV9 and TRBJ2-1; D might be TRBD2 (6 bases). The CDR3 contains 17 residues. Germline-derived CDR1 and CDR2 are SGDLS and YYNGEE. V gave up 4 bases and J gave up 0 bases, with 17 bases separating them. As DNA, the CDR3 is TGTGCCAGCAGCCCTCTTGGAGGGAGCGGCTCCTACAATGAGCAGTTCTTC. It codes for CASSPLGGSGSYNEQFF.

The rearrangement uses TRBV27 and TRBJ1-1, with D perhaps matching TRBD1 (5 bases). V was clipped by 6 bases and J by 1 base, with 18 bases between them. Germline values: CDR1 MNHEY, CDR2 SMNVEV (reference sequence). The CDR3 length is 16 residues. CDR3 coding DNA: TGTGCCAGCAGGCTATCGGGGGAGATGTCGAACACTGAAGCTTTCTTT. Its protein product is CASRLSGEMSNTEAFF.

The CDR3 is CASSQGSGGDYEQYF. CDR3 sequence (DNA): TGCGCCAGCAGCCAGGGTAGCGGGGGGGACTACGAGCAGTACTTC. This chain connects TRBV4-1 to TRBJ2-7; TRBD2 matches at 11 bases. V shed 3 bases, J shed 3 bases, and the junction held 4 bases outside the gene matches. CDR1 and CDR2 from the germline V gene are MGHRA and YSYEKL. This CDR3 comprises 15 residues.

The chain combines TRBV2 with TRBJ2-7, with TRBD1 identical over 9 bases. The CDR3 consists of 18 residues. Germline V lookup: CDR1 SNHLY, CDR2 FYNNEI. Trimming cost V 4 bases and J 4 bases; bases outside gene matches: 17. This CDR3 is CASSAFPGQGAGAYEQYF. The CDR3 region has the DNA TGTGCCAGCAGTGCCTTCCCGGGACAGGGTGCGGGCGCTTACGAGCAGTACTTC.

The V and J genes are TRBV5-1 and TRBJ2-1, with 11 bases aligning to TRBD2. CDR3 size: 15 residues. The V gene end was trimmed by 4 bases and the J gene end by 5 bases; junction bases not matched to a gene: 5. CDR1 is SGHRS and CDR2 is YFSETQ in the germline V gene. The CDR3 sequence: CASSVTSGVNNEQFF. The CDR3 nucleotides read TGCGCCAGCAGCGTGACTAGCGGGGTAAACAATGAGCAGTTCTTC.

The rearrangement links TRBV5-1 to TRBJ2-1; 10 bases fit TRBD2. The germline V gene encodes CDR1 SGHRS and CDR2 YFSETQ. CDR3 length equals 16 residues. The trim removed 0 bases at V and 7 bases at J, leaving 7 bases unmatched. The CDR3 sequence is CASSLAVAGGQNEQFF. The CDR3 coding sequence is TGCGCCAGCAGCTTGGCCGTAGCGGGAGGTCAGAATGAGCAGTTCTTC.

The chain has TRBV28 and TRBJ1-5; D not certain. From germline, CDR1 is MDHEN and CDR2 SYDVKM. The CDR3 length is 18 residues. Trimming cost V 3 bases and J 5 bases, with 23 bases left between them. CDR3 in amino acids: CASSFPEEGGLVDQPQHF. The CDR3 nucleotides read TGTGCCAGCAGTTTCCCCGAAGAGGGAGGGTTGGTGGATCAGCCCCAGCATTTT. Using reference TRBV28 and TRBJ1-5 for the parts outside the CDR3, the full variable domain is DVKVTQSSRYLVKRTGEKVFLECVQDMDHENMFWYRQDPGLGLRLIYFSYDVKMKEKGDIPEGYSVSREKKERFSLILESASTNQTSMYLCASSFPEEGGLVDQPQHFGDGTRLSIL.

The chain recombines TRBV28 with TRBJ1-4; D is unresolved. In germline, CDR1 is MDHEN, CDR2 SYDVKM. The CDR3 spans 14 residues. The V and J ends lost 5 bases and 7 bases respectively, with 14 bases between them. The CDR3 region has the DNA TGTGCCAGCAGTCCCCAACAACCGGGTGAAAAACTGTTTTTT. Its translation is CASSPQQPGEKLFF.

This chain uses TRBV4-1 with TRBJ2-1; the match to TRBD2 covers 12 bases. CDR1 is MGHRA, CDR2 YSYEKL, per germline. V was pared by 3 bases and J by 0 bases, with 0 bases of the junction left unmatched. The CDR3 loop spans 16 amino acids. The CDR3 loop reads CASSQGLAGSYNEQFF. For the CDR3, the DNA is TGCGCCAGCAGCCAGGGACTAGCGGGCTCCTACAATGAGCAGTTCTTC.

The chain couples TRBV14 to TRBJ1-1; D ambiguous. V was cut by 2 bases and J by 1 base, with 14 bases left in between. Germline assignment: CDR1 SGHDN and CDR2 FVKESK. This CDR3 contains 16 residues. DNA for the CDR3: TGTGCCAGCAGCCAACGGGGAACCTGGGCGAACACTGAAGCTTTCTTT. It translates to CASSQRGTWANTEAFF.

This chain uses TRBV2 with TRBJ2-1; 13 positions match TRBD2. J was trimmed by 7 bases and V by 8 bases; bases with no gene match: 8. Germline CDR1 reads SNHLY; CDR2 reads FYNNEI. The CDR3 sequence is 15 residues long. The DNA for the CDR3 is TGTGCCAGCGGGGGACTAGCGGGGCTCTTAAATGAGCAGTTCTTC. This translates into CASGGLAGLLNEQFF.

The chain joins TRBV19 to TRBJ1-2; D gene unclear. CDR3 length: 11 residues. Germline loops: CDR1 LNHDA, CDR2 SQIVND (reference sequence). V lost 11 bases and J 0 bases, leaving 7 bases between the germline ends. As DNA, the CDR3 is TGTGCCGCGGTTTCTAACTATGGCTACACCTTC. Translation: CAAVSNYGYTF.

This clone appeared a single time. The V and J genes are TRBV5-1 and TRBJ1-6, with a possible D match to TRBD1 (6 bases). The germline V and J ends were trimmed by 2 bases and 9 bases, with 12 bases remaining between them. CDR3 size: 14 residues. Germline CDR1 is SGHRS and CDR2 is YFSETQ. The CDR3 bases are TGCGCCAGCAGCTTTCAGGGGTCGTCTTCACCCCTCCACTTT. The encoded protein is CASSFQGSSSPLHF.

The chain employs TRBV7-2 and TRBJ2-6; D remains ambiguous. Trimming took off 5 bases at V and 0 bases at J, with 14 bases between the two ends. CDR1 and CDR2 (germline): SGHTA, FQGNSA. The CDR3 length is 17 residues. This CDR3 is CASSPRFAVSGANVLTF. The DNA for the CDR3 is TGTGCCAGCAGCCCACGATTCGCGGTCTCTGGGGCCAACGTCCTGACTTTC.

The chain uses TRBV18 and TRBJ2-1, with a possible D match to TRBD2 (6 bases). V dropped 5 bases and J dropped 8 bases, with 16 bases sitting between them. The CDR3 spans 14 residues. Germline V gene lookup returns CDR1 KGHSH and CDR2 LQKENI. CDR3 coding DNA: TGTGCCAGCTCATTTACTAGCCCTCTCGATGAGCAGTTCTTC. Translating gives CASSFTSPLDEQFF.

The chain is built from TRBV10-3 and TRBJ2-1; D is undetermined. CDR1 ENHRY and CDR2 SYGVKD come from the germline V gene. The CDR3 loop spans 11 amino acids. V was pared by 5 bases and J by 9 bases, with 8 bases between. This CDR3 is CAISTGFEQFF. CDR3 DNA: TGTGCCATCAGTACTGGTTTTGAGCAGTTCTTC.